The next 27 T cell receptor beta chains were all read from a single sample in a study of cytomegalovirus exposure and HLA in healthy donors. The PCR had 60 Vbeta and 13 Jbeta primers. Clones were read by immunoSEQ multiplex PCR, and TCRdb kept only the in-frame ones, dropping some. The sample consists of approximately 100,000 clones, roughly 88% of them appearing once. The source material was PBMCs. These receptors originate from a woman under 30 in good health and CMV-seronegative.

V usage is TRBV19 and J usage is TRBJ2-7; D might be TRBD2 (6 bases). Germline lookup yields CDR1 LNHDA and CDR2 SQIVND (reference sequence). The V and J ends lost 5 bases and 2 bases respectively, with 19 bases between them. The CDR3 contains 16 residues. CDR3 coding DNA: TGTGCCAGTAGTGGGTACGCGGGGCCCAGACCCTACGAGCAGTACTTC. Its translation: CASSGYAGPRPYEQYF.

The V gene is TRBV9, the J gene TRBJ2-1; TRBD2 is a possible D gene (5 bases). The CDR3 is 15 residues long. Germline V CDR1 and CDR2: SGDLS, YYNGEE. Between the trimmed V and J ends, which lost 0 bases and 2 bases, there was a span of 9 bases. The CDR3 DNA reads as TGTGCCAGCAGCGTAGGGGGAGCAACCTACAATGAGCAGTTCTTC. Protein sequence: CASSVGGATYNEQFF.

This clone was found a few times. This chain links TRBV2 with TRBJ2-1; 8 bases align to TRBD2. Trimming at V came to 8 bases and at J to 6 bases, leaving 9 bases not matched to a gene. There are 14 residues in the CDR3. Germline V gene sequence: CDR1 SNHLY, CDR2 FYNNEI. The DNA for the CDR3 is TGTGCCAGCTCTATTAGACTAGCGCCCAATGAGCAGTTCTTC. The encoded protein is CASSIRLAPNEQFF. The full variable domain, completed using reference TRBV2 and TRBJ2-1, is EPEVTQTPSHQVTQMGQEVILRCVPISNHLYFYWYRQILGQKVEFLVSFYNNEISEKSEIFDDQFSVERPDGSNFTLKIRSTKLEDSAMYFCASSIRLAPNEQFFGPGTRLTVL.

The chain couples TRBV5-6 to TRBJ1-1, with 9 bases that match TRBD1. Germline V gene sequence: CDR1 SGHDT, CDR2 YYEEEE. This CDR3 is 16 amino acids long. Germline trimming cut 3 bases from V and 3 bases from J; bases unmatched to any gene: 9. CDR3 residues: CASSYGTGISDTEAFF. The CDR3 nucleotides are TGTGCCAGCAGCTACGGGACAGGGATCTCGGACACTGAAGCTTTCTTT.

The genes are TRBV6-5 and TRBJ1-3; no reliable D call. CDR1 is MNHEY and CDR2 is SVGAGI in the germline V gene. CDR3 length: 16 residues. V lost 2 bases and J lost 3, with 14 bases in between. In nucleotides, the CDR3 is TGTGCCAGCAGTTACGTCTCCCCCAACGGTGGAAACACCATATATTTT. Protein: CASSYVSPNGGNTIYF.

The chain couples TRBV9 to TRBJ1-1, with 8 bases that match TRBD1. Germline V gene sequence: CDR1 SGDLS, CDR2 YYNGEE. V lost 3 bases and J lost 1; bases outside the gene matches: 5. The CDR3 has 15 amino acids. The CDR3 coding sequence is TGTGCCAGCAGCGCAGGGGGCGCGAGGAACACTGAAGCTTTCTTT. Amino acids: CASSAGGARNTEAFF.

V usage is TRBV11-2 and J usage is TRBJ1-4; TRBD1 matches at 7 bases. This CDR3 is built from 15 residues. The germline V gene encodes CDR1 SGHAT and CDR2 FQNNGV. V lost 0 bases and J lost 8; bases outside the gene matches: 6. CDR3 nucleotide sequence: TGTGCCAGCAGCTTAGATCCAGGGGGTAGGGAAAAACTGTTTTTT. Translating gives CASSLDPGGREKLFF.

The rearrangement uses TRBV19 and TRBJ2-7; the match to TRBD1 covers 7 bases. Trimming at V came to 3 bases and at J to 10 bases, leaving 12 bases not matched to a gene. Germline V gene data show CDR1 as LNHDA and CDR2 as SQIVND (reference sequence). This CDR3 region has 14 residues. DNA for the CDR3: TGTGCCAGTAGTATTAGTACAGGGGAAGGAAAACAGTACTTC. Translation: CASSISTGEGKQYF.

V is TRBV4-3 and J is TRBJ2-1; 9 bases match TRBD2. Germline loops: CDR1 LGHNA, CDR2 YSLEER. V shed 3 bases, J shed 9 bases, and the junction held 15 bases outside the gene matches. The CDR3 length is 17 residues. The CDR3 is CASSQDLAGAASGEQFF. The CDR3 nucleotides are TGCGCCAGCAGCCAGGATTTAGCGGGAGCGGCCTCCGGTGAGCAGTTCTTC.

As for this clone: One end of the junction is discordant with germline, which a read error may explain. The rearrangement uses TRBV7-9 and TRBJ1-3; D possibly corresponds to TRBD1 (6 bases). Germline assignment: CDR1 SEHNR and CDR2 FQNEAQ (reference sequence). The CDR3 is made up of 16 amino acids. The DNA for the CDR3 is TGTTCCAGCAGCGGCAGGGGTTACTACTCTGGAAACACCATATATTTT. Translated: CSSSGRGYYSGNTIYF.

DNA for the CDR3: TGTGCCAGCAGCCATAGCGGGAGGGCAGACAATGAGCAGTTCTTC. As protein: CASSHSGRADNEQFF. The chain is built from TRBV5-4 and TRBJ2-1; TRBD2 agrees at 11 bases. Germline trimming cut 4 bases from V and 5 bases from J; bases unmatched to any gene: 5. This CDR3 region has 15 residues. Germline V gene sequence: CDR1 SGHNT, CDR2 YYREEE (reference sequence).

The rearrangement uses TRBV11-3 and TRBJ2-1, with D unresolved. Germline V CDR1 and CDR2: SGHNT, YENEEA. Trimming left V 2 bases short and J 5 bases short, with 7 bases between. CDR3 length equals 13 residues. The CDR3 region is CASSLTRNNEQFF. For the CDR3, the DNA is TGTGCCAGCAGCTTAACGCGGAACAATGAGCAGTTCTTC.

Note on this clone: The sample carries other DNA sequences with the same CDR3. CDR3 protein: CASSWGGNTEAFF. CDR3 nucleotide sequence: TGTGCCAGCAGTTGGGGCGGGAACACTGAAGCTTTCTTT. This chain uses TRBV27 with TRBJ1-1; maybe TRBD1 (5 bases). The germline V gene has CDR1 MNHEY and CDR2 SMNVEV (reference sequence). The V gene lost 4 bases and the J gene lost 1 base, with 7 bases spanning the gap. The CDR3 loop spans 13 amino acids.

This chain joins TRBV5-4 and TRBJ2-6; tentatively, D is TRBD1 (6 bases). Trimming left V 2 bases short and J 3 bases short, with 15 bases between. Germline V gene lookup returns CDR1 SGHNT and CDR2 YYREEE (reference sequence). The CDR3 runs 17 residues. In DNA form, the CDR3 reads TGTGCCAGCAGCTTACCCTTTGGGGGCGGTGGGGCCAACGTCCTGACTTTC. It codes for CASSLPFGGGGANVLTF.

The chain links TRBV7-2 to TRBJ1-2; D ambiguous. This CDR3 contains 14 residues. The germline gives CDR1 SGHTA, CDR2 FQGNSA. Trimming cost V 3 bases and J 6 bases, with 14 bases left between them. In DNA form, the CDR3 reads TGTGCCAGCAGCTTTTATCAGGAGGTGAATGGCTACACCTTC. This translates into CASSFYQEVNGYTF. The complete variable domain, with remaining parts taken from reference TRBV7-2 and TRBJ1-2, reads GAGVSQSPSNKVTEKGKDVELRCDPISGHTALYWYRQSLGQGLEFLIYFQGNSAPDKSGLPSDRFSAERTGGSVSTLTIQRTQQEDSAVYLCASSFYQEVNGYTFGSGTRLTVV.

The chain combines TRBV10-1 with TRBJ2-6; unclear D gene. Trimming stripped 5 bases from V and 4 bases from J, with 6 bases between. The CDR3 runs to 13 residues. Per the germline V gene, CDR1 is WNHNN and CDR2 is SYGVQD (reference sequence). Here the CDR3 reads CASSIEGANVLTF. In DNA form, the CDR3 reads TGCGCCAGCAGTATAGAAGGGGCCAACGTCCTGACTTTC.

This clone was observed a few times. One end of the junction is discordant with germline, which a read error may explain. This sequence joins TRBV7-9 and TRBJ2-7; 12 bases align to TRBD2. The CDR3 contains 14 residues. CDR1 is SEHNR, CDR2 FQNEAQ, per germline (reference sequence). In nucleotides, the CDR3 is TGTTCCAGCAGTTCCGGGACTAGCGGGTACGAGCAGTACTTC. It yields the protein CSSSSGTSGYEQYF.

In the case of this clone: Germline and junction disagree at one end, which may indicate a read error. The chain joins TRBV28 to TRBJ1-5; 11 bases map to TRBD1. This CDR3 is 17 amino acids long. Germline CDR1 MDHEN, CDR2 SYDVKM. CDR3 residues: CARSLPAGQGVRQPQHF. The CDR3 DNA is TGTGCCAGGAGTTTGCCGGCGGGACAGGGGGTCCGCCAGCCCCAGCATTTT.

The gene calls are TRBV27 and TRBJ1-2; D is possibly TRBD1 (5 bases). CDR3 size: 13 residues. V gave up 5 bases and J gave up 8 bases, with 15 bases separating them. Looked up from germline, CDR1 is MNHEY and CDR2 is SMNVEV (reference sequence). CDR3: CASSPLGGGGYTF. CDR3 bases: TGTGCCAGCAGTCCACTTGGGGGGGGAGGCTACACCTTC.

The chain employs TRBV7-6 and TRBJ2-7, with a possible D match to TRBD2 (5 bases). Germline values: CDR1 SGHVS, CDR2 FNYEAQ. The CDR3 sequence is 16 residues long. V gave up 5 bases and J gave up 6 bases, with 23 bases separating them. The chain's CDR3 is CASSPKERGLTGEQYF. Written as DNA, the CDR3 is TGTGCCAGCAGCCCCAAGGAGAGAGGACTCACCGGCGAGCAGTACTTC.

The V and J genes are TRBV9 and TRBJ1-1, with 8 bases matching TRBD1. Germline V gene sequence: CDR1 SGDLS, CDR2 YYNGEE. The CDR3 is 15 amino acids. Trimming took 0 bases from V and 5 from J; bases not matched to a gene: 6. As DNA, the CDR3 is TGTGCCAGCAGCGTAGCGTCGACAGGGGATACTGAAGCTTTCTTT. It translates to CASSVASTGDTEAFF. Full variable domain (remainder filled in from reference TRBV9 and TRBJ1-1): DSGVTQTPKHLITATGQRVTLRCSPRSGDLSVYWYQQSLDQGLQFLIQYYNGEERAKGNILERFSAQQFPDLHSELNLSSLELGDSALYFCASSVASTGDTEAFFGQGTRLTVV.

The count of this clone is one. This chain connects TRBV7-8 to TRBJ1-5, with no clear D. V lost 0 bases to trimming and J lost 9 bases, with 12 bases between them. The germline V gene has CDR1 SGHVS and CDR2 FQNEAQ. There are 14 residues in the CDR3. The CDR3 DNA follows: TGTGCCAGCAGCTTAGCGGCCCTGGAGGGGCCCCAGCATTTT. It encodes CASSLAALEGPQHF.

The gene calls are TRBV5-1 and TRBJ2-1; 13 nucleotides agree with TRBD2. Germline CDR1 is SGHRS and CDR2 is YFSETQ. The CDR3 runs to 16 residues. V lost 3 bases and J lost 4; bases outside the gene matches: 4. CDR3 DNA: TGCGCCAGCAGCTCCGGGGGACTAGCGGGATACAATGAGCAGTTCTTC. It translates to CASSSGGLAGYNEQFF. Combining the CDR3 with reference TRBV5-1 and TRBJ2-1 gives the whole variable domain KAGVTQTPRYLIKTRGQQVTLSCSPISGHRSVSWYQQTPGQGLQFLFEYFSETQRNKGNFPGRFSGRQFSNSRSEMNVSTLELGDSALYLCASSSGGLAGYNEQFFGPGTRLTVL.

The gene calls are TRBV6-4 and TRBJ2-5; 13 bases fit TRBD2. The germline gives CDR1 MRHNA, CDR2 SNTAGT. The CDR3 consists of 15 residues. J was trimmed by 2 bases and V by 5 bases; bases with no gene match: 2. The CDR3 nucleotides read TGTGCCAGCAGTCTGACTAGCGGGGGGCAAGAGACCCAGTACTTC. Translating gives CASSLTSGGQETQYF.

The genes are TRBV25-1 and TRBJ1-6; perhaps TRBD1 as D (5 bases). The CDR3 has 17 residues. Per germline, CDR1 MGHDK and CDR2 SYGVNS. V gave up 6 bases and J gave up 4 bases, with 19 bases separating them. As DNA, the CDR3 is TGTGCCAGCAGCCTGTCCGGCGGGGGTTTTTATAATTCACCCCTCCACTTT. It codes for CASSLSGGGFYNSPLHF.

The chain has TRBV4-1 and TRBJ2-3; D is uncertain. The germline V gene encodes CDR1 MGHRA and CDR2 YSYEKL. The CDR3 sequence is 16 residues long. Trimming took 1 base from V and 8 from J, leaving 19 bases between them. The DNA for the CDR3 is TGCGCCAGCAGCCAAGTATCAGGAAAGACAATTGGTACGCAGTATTTT. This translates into CASSQVSGKTIGTQYF.

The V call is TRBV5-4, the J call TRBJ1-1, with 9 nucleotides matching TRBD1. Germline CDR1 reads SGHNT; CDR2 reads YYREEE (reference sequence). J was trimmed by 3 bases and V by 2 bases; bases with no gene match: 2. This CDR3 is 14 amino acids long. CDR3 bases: TGTGCCAGCAGCTTAAGGACAGGGGACACTGAAGCTTTCTTT. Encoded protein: CASSLRTGDTEAFF.